One TCR beta chain is described in this entry. Its specificity is unknown. The source of the sample is a study of cytomegalovirus exposure and HLA in healthy donors. About the study: Prior work identified more than 90 million unique TCR beta sequences in 150 million to 200 million T cells.

Findings and limits, study-wide: In vitro checks showed that a few CMV-associated chains really do target CMV antigens.

PCR was performed using 60 Vbeta and 13 Jbeta primers. Data came from immunoSEQ multiplex PCR; TCRdb stores just in-frame clones and leaves some out. The data show about 180,000 clones, more than 70% seen once. This CDR3 has 14 residues. Unmatched junction bases numbered 5, after V lost 5 bases and J lost 4 bases. Germline V lookup: CDR1 LNHNV, CDR2 YYDKDF (reference sequence). V gene TRBV15 combines with J gene TRBJ2-1, with 7 nucleotides matching TRBD2. This receptor was identified in a girl aged 10 to 17 in good health and CMV-seropositive. The sequencing input was PBMCs. The CDR3 protein is CATSGGLGYNEQFF. CDR3 sequence (DNA): TGTGCCACCAGCGGTGGACTAGGTTACAATGAGCAGTTCTTC.